Below are 14 T cell receptor beta chains sequenced from a single sample in a study of PD-L1 blockade in urothelial cancer. Here immunoSEQ multiplex PCR was the method, and the copy in TCRdb shows in-frame clones only, minus some. The table shows roughly 120,000 clones, with 85% to 90% occurring only once. Described time point: peripheral blood 6 weeks after treatment start. Specimen: PBMCs, collected around atezolizumab (anti-PD-L1) treatment. The origin of the receptors is a man in his fifties or sixties with urothelial cancer.

This chain uses TRBV19 with TRBJ2-1; 9 nucleotides line up with TRBD2. V trimming: 3 bases; J trimming: 8 bases; junction bases outside the gene matches: 8. The germline V gene has CDR1 LNHDA and CDR2 SQIVND (reference sequence). The CDR3 totals 15 residues. Here the CDR3 reads CASSIGTSRGDEQFF. The CDR3 DNA follows: TGTGCCAGTAGTATCGGGACTAGCAGGGGCGATGAGCAGTTCTTC.

V and J are TRBV19 and TRBJ2-1, with 7 bases matching TRBD1. The CDR3 totals 14 residues. V trimming: 5 bases; J trimming: 4 bases; junction bases outside the gene matches: 5. Germline CDR1 LNHDA, CDR2 SQIVND (reference sequence). The CDR3 loop is CASSLQGSYNEQFF. The CDR3 coding sequence is TGTGCCAGTAGTTTACAGGGGAGTTACAATGAGCAGTTCTTC.

The CDR3 nucleotides read TGTGCCAGTAATTCCCATGGGGGAGGTCAGCCCCAGCATTTT. Translation gives CASNSHGGGQPQHF. The rearrangement links TRBV19 to TRBJ1-5; weak D call: TRBD1 (5 bases). Trimming shortened V by 7 bases and J by 6 bases, and 16 bases separated the two germline ends. CDR3 size: 14 residues. Per germline, CDR1 LNHDA and CDR2 SQIVND (reference sequence).

The chain is built from TRBV29-1 and TRBJ2-7; the match to TRBD2 covers 7 bases. Germline V CDR1 and CDR2: SQVTM, ANQGSEA. This CDR3 comprises 14 residues. Trimming at V came to 3 bases and at J to 7 bases, leaving 12 bases not matched to a gene. This CDR3 reads CSVDREVPGGEQYF. For the CDR3, the DNA is TGCAGCGTTGACAGGGAGGTGCCGGGAGGAGAGCAGTACTTC.

The chain joins TRBV6-1 to TRBJ1-2; D is unclear. Trimming removed 5 bases from V and 5 bases from J, with 15 bases in between. This CDR3 is built from 14 residues. CDR1 MNHNS and CDR2 SASEGT come from the germline V gene. CDR3 amino acids: CASSTSAGEYGYTF. CDR3 in DNA: TGTGCCAGCAGTACCTCGGCGGGAGAGTATGGCTACACCTTC.

The chain carries TRBV6-6 and TRBJ1-4; TRBD1 matches at 7 bases. With 6 bases clipped from V and 4 bases from J, the junction kept 5 bases outside the gene matches. Germline V gene data show CDR1 as MNHNY and CDR2 as SVGAGI (reference sequence). This CDR3 comprises 14 residues. The CDR3 DNA reads TGTGCCAGCAGAACGGGACAGCTTAATGAAAAACTGTTTTTT. The encoded protein is CASRTGQLNEKLFF.

V and J are TRBV2 and TRBJ2-7; TRBD2 might be the D (5 bases). Looked up from germline, CDR1 is SNHLY and CDR2 is FYNNEI. Between the trimmed V and J ends, which lost 3 bases and 7 bases, there was a span of 16 bases. The length of the CDR3 is 14 residues. The CDR3 coding sequence is TGTGCCAGCAGTGACCTGATCCCTCCGGGGGAGCAGTACTTC. Translated, it gives CASSDLIPPGEQYF.

The table lists this clone with a count of one. The J gene is TRBJ2-1, the V gene TRBV19; D gene ambiguous. This CDR3 is 15 amino acids long. V lost 0 bases and J 2 bases, leaving 8 bases between the germline ends. Germline V gene data show CDR1 as LNHDA and CDR2 as SQIVND (reference sequence). CDR3 residues: CASSIDTSAYNEQFF. The CDR3 DNA sequence: TGTGCCAGTAGTATAGATACAAGCGCCTACAATGAGCAGTTCTTC.

This sequence joins TRBV5-1 and TRBJ1-1, with D possibly TRBD1 on 5 matching bases. Germline loops: CDR1 SGHRS, CDR2 YFSETQ. CDR3 length: 13 amino acids. V lost 5 bases to trimming and J lost 3 bases, with 11 bases between them. CDR3 protein: CASRRQRDTEAFF. CDR3 DNA: TGCGCCAGCAGAAGACAGCGGGACACTGAAGCTTTCTTT.

The chain is built from TRBV11-1 and TRBJ2-7, with 8 positions matching TRBD2. Germline V gene lookup returns CDR1 SGHAT and CDR2 FQDESV (reference sequence). This CDR3 is built from 17 residues. Trimming at V came to 3 bases and at J to 7 bases, leaving 17 bases not matched to a gene. The DNA of the CDR3 is TGTGCCAGCAGCTTTGGTAACGTGGCGGGGGGTTTCGGAGAGCAGTACTTC. This sequence encodes CASSFGNVAGGFGEQYF.

As for this clone: The sample holds other DNA sequences that translate to the same CDR3. The chain employs TRBV28 and TRBJ1-2; D might be TRBD1 (5 bases). V was trimmed by 6 bases and J by 5 bases, leaving 13 bases between them. The CDR3 is made up of 13 amino acids. Looked up from germline, CDR1 is MDHEN and CDR2 is SYDVKM. CDR3 loop: CASSPGGSYGYTF. CDR3 DNA sequence: TGTGCCAGCAGCCCCGGGGGTTCTTATGGCTACACCTTC.

This clone was seen more than once but under ten times. V usage is TRBV5-1 and J usage is TRBJ1-5; D gene unclear. The V end lost 1 base, the J end lost 2 bases, and 10 bases lay between the germline ends. From germline, CDR1 is SGHRS and CDR2 YFSETQ. The CDR3 extends over 15 amino acids. CDR3 nucleotides: TGCGCCAGCAGCTTGTGGTCCGGGGGCAATCAGCCCCAGCATTTT. This gives the protein CASSLWSGGNQPQHF.

The chain joins TRBV11-2 to TRBJ1-6; no firm D call. The germline V gene encodes CDR1 SGHAT and CDR2 FQNNGV. V lost 1 base to trimming and J lost 8 bases, with 6 bases between them. The CDR3 has 13 amino acids. Here the CDR3 reads CASSLAIYSPLHF. The CDR3 region has the DNA TGTGCCAGCAGCTTAGCCATTTATTCACCCCTCCACTTT. The whole variable domain, filled in from reference TRBV11-2 and TRBJ1-6, reads EAGVAQSPRYKIIEKRQSVAFWCNPISGHATLYWYQQILGQGPKLLIQFQNNGVVDDSQLPKDRFSAERLKGVDSTLKIQPAKLEDSAVYLCASSLAIYSPLHFGNGTRLTVT.

The J gene is TRBJ2-1, the V gene TRBV6-1, with 7 nucleotides matching TRBD2. V shed 2 bases and J 2 bases; nucleotides not matched to a gene: 6. Looked up from germline, CDR1 is MNHNS and CDR2 is SASEGT. The CDR3 is 16 amino acids. DNA for the CDR3: TGTGCCAGCAGTGAACTGTACAGCGGGGCCTACAATGAGCAGTTCTTC. It is translated as CASSELYSGAYNEQFF.